Listed below are T cell receptor beta chains from one sample, sequenced in a study of cytomegalovirus exposure and HLA in healthy donors. Sequencing was performed with immunoSEQ multiplex PCR; in TCRdb, only in-frame clones are kept and a portion is missing. This table holds 80,000 to 130,000 clones, around 80% found once. What was sequenced was PBMCs. The receptors shown here come from a male donor in good health and CMV-seropositive. The conserved cysteine and the conserved F or W are not part of the CDR3 here.

v_gene	j_gene	CDR3aa
TRBV6-6	TRBJ2-3	ASTLDAVTDTQY
TRBV5-6	TRBJ2-7	ASSLGGQGIGYEQY
TRBV7-2	TRBJ2-7	ASSLDAGGFYEQY
TRBV10-3	TRBJ2-1	AISESVLTDNEQF
TRBV11-3	TRBJ2-5	ASSLAGLETQY
TRBV5-1	TRBJ2-1	ASRSGSLAEDNEQF
TRBV4-3	TRBJ2-6	ASSQGGDRVFSGANVLT
TRBV5-6	TRBJ1-2	ASSWGDSRNNYGYT
TRBV7-8	TRBJ1-4	ASSPREATNEKLF
TRBV19	TRBJ2-3	ASSISDTQY
TRBV6-1	TRBJ2-7	ASSERVYEQY
TRBV5-1	TRBJ2-5	ASSMTGGWETQY
TRBV29-1	TRBJ2-7	SAQRGADYEQY
TRBV7-9	TRBJ1-1	ASRIRQGMDTEAF
TRBV7-8	TRBJ1-6	ASSLGGQGNSPLH
TRBV4-3	TRBJ1-1	ASSQRTDTEAF
TRBV29-1	TRBJ2-2	SAPGQGTGELF
TRBV7-6	TRBJ1-3	ASSLDLGPSRGSSGNTIY
TRBV11-2	TRBJ1-1	ASSLTGGRNTEAF
TRBV5-4	TRBJ2-2	ASSRYAGANTGELF
TRBV28	TRBJ2-5	ASRRRPQGQETQY
TRBV5-8	TRBJ1-1	ASSSRSEAF
TRBV2	TRBJ2-7	ASRTTGPAYEQY
TRBV2	TRBJ2-7	ASSEDYEEQY
TRBV7-3	TRBJ2-1	ASSTTGVGEQF
TRBV5-1	TRBJ1-1	ASSSTANTEAF
TRBV6-1	TRBJ2-1	ASSAGTGGPYNEQF
TRBV20-1	TRBJ1-6	SATQTTPLH
TRBV7-9	TRBJ1-5	ASSFLPDQPQH
TRBV28	TRBJ1-3	ASAPPQGGASGNTIY
TRBV6-4	TRBJ1-1	ASSIDRATEAF
TRBV6-5	TRBJ2-7	ASSPGLHYEQY
TRBV7-9	TRBJ2-3	ASSPRTSGDTQY
TRBV28	TRBJ1-6	ASSSGHRYNSPLH
TRBV7-9	TRBJ2-1	ASSPTRDRYNEQF
TRBV18	TRBJ2-4	ASSLGTAGIQY
TRBV4-1	TRBJ2-5	ASSLRGNQETQY
TRBV7-2	TRBJ2-7	ASSLAGGRIYEQY
TRBV10-3	TRBJ2-3	AISVTSGEIDTQY
TRBV7-9	TRBJ2-7	ASSFSGGPAYEQY
TRBV5-4	TRBJ2-2	ASSLVAGAPTGELF
TRBV5-1	TRBJ2-6	ASSPVPGGANVLT
TRBV5-1	TRBJ2-3	ASSFSGATDTQY
TRBV6-1	TRBJ1-2	ASSERGGHGYP
TRBV7-2	TRBJ1-2	ASSYLGAY
TRBV5-1	TRBJ2-3	ASSLGVPSEGDTQY
TRBV2	TRBJ2-1	ASRLSGSSYNEQF
TRBV19	TRBJ1-1	ASSIINRETEAF
TRBV9	TRBJ2-5	ASSYTTGQETQY
TRBV29-1	TRBJ2-1	SVASGGSNEQF